One and the same sample provided the 4 T cell receptor beta chains below, sequenced in a study of CD8+ T cells in alopecia areata. It was cDNA, reverse transcribed from extracted RNA, that served as the sequencing template. The method was immunoSEQ multiplex PCR; TCRdb's version includes in-frame clones alone and lacks a portion of them. This sample has roughly 250,000 clones, with roughly 69% found just once. Specimen: CD4+ T cells sorted from blood, collected at week 0. These receptor sequences come from a human donor with alopecia areata.

The chain joins TRBV4-1 to TRBJ2-5, with D possibly being TRBD1 (6 bases). The CDR3 contains 17 residues. V lost 3 bases to trimming and J lost 4 bases, with 21 bases between them. Germline V gene lookup returns CDR1 MGHRA and CDR2 YSYEKL. The CDR3 spells CASSHANRVPVGETQYF. CDR3 sequence (DNA): TGCGCCAGCAGCCATGCCAACAGGGTCCCTGTGGGAGAGACCCAGTACTTC.

This chain uses TRBV30 with TRBJ1-6, with a tentative D call TRBD1 (6 bases). CDR3 length: 14 amino acids. Germline V CDR1 and CDR2: GTSNPN, SVGIG (reference sequence). V was shortened by 2 bases and J by 7 bases, with 12 bases between the two germline ends. The CDR3 sequence is CAWSTAGENSPLHF. The DNA of the CDR3 is TGTGCCTGGAGTACTGCAGGGGAAAATTCACCCCTCCACTTT.

The V and J genes are TRBV7-9 and TRBJ2-1; possible D gene TRBD1, 6 bases. The CDR3 length is 12 residues. The V end lost 6 bases, the J end lost 7 bases, and 10 bases lay between the germline ends. Per germline, CDR1 SEHNR and CDR2 FQNEAQ (reference sequence). CDR3: CASSSQGNEQFF. DNA for the CDR3: TGTGCCAGCAGTTCACAGGGAAATGAGCAGTTCTTC.

The chain's CDR3 is CASSVSGRPGSPLHF. The CDR3 bases are TGTGCCAGCAGCGTATCCGGCAGGCCGGGGTCACCCCTCCACTTT. This chain uses TRBV9 with TRBJ1-6; D is ambiguous. Germline values: CDR1 SGDLS, CDR2 YYNGEE. The CDR3 covers 15 residues. With 1 base removed from V and 10 bases from J, the gap between germline ends came to 15 bases.